These 20 T cell receptor beta chains originate from one sample sequenced in a study of T cells expressing NK-cell markers. TCRdb reprocessed the 5' RACE reads and stores each CDR3 protein as one record, lacking DNA. Listed are about 440,000 distinct CDR3 sequences; 7.3% falls within the top ten. Source material: blood T cells: a sorted CD56 or NKG2C T cell subset, CD4+ or CD8+ T cells, or bulk PBMC T cells (not recorded which). All receptors come from a woman aged 18 to 69 in good health.

This chain connects TRBV5-1 to TRBJ2-7; TCRdb lists TRBD2, though no DNA is available to test this call. CDR3 length equals 15 residues. Germline loops: CDR1 SGHRS, CDR2 YFSETQ. CDR3 sequence reads: CASSLESPRYYEQYF.

The V call is TRBV4-3, the J call TRBJ2-3. Germline loops: CDR1 LGHNA, CDR2 YSLEER. This CDR3 contains 13 residues. CDR3: CASSQAWADTQYF.

This chain links TRBV12-3 or TRBV12-4 with TRBJ1-6; TCRdb lists TRBD1, though no DNA is available to test this call. This CDR3 contains 15 residues. Here the CDR3 reads CASSPRDRYNSPLHF.

This chain uses TRBV12-5 with TRBJ1-4; TCRdb designates TRBD1, a call that cannot be tested without DNA. The CDR3 is 13 residues long. Germline assignment: CDR1 LGHNT and CDR2 FRNRAP. Here the CDR3 reads CASGWGTGEKLFF.

This chain uses TRBV6-5 with TRBJ2-3. The CDR3 spans 18 residues. Germline values: CDR1 MNHEY, CDR2 SVGAGI. CDR3 protein: CASSYSAFGVSGTDTQYF.

The chain is built from TRBV20-1 and TRBJ2-3. The CDR3 is 16 residues long. Per the germline V gene, CDR1 is DFQATT and CDR2 is SNEGSKA (reference sequence). CDR3 protein: CSASGNLITSTDTQYF.

The chain is built from TRBV15 and TRBJ2-5. This CDR3 is built from 16 residues. Germline assignment: CDR1 LNHNV and CDR2 YYDKDF (reference sequence). CDR3 sequence: CATSRDLKGLGETQYF.

The genes are TRBV6-1 and TRBJ1-1; TCRdb lists TRBD1, though no DNA is available to test this call. The germline V gene encodes CDR1 MNHNS and CDR2 SASEGT. This CDR3 comprises 15 residues. The CDR3 reads CASSGTGGRYTEAFF.

V is TRBV5-1 and J is TRBJ2-2; as DNA is missing, the TRBD2 call by TCRdb cannot be tested. The CDR3 runs to 16 residues. In germline, CDR1 is SGHRS, CDR2 YFSETQ. The CDR3 loop is CASSLEGVANTGELFF.

V and J are TRBV5-1 and TRBJ1-1. This CDR3 contains 15 residues. CDR1 SGHRS and CDR2 YFSETQ come from the germline V gene. The CDR3 here is CASSLEGLMNTEAFF. Drawing the rest from reference TRBV5-1 and TRBJ1-1, the complete variable domain is KAGVTQTPRYLIKTRGQQVTLSCSPISGHRSVSWYQQTPGQGLQFLFEYFSETQRNKGNFPGRFSGRQFSNSRSEMNVSTLELGDSALYLCASSLEGLMNTEAFFGQGTRLTVV.

The V and J genes are TRBV6-5 and TRBJ1-1. Germline loops: CDR1 MNHEY, CDR2 SVGAGI. The CDR3 length is 16 residues. CDR3 residues: CASSYHGFSVNTEAFF.

V usage is TRBV20-1 and J usage is TRBJ1-5; TCRdb lists TRBD1, though no DNA is available to test this call. The CDR3 consists of 14 residues. CDR1 is DFQATT and CDR2 is SNEGSKA in the germline V gene (reference sequence). The CDR3 reads CSARSRVGNQPQHF.

CDR3 loop: CATSDPAGGLGTDTQYF. This chain links TRBV24-1 with TRBJ2-3; TCRdb's D call of TRBD1 is untestable without DNA. Per the germline V gene, CDR1 is KGHDR and CDR2 is SFDVKD. The CDR3 has 17 residues.

This chain connects TRBV15 to TRBJ2-1; TCRdb's D call of TRBD2 is untestable without DNA. Germline values: CDR1 LNHNV, CDR2 YYDKDF (reference sequence). The CDR3 covers 16 residues. The CDR3 sequence: CATSTSPAGRYNEQFF.

The chain recombines TRBV20-1 with TRBJ2-3; the D call from TCRdb, TRBD2, cannot be confirmed without DNA. The V gene's germline CDR1 is DFQATT and CDR2 SNEGSKA (reference sequence). The CDR3 sequence is 15 residues long. The CDR3 spells CSARTGGRGTDTQYF.

Here the CDR3 reads CTSSHETSGSPSSYEQYF. The chain has TRBV1 and TRBJ2-7; the TCRdb D gene call, TRBD2, has no DNA to confirm it. TRBV1 is a recognized pseudogene. The length of the CDR3 is 18 residues.

This rearrangement joins TRBV5-1 to TRBJ2-1. Per the germline V gene, CDR1 is SGHRS and CDR2 is YFSETQ. This CDR3 is built from 11 residues. CDR3 loop: CASKVGNEQFF.

J is TRBJ2-1 and V is TRBV20-1; with no DNA, the TCRdb D assignment of TRBD1 cannot be verified. The CDR3 runs 14 residues. CDR1 is DFQATT, CDR2 SNEGSKA, per germline (reference sequence). CDR3 sequence: CSDPGTGFVGEQFF.

The J gene is TRBJ1-5, the V gene TRBV3-1. The CDR3 spans 14 residues. Per germline, CDR1 LGHDT and CDR2 YNNKEL (reference sequence). Here the CDR3 reads CASSQGQTNQPQHF.

The rearrangement links TRBV20-1 to TRBJ2-1; TCRdb outputs TRBD2, but without DNA this stays unchecked. The CDR3 totals 16 residues. Germline-derived CDR1 and CDR2 are DFQATT and SNEGSKA (reference sequence). The CDR3 is CSATSRLAESYNEQFF.